The 31 T cell receptor beta chains reported below all come from one sample, sequenced in a study of blood T cell repertoires in COVID-19. TCRdb's table, derived via immunoSEQ multiplex PCR, lists solely in-frame clones and lacks some. The sample has 120,000 or so clones, around four fifths seen once. Source material: peripheral blood. These receptors were taken from a man older than 75 with active or convalescent COVID-19.

The chain recombines TRBV24-1 with TRBJ2-7; 9 positions match TRBD1. This CDR3 has 15 residues. J lost 3 bases, V lost 3 bases, and 5 bases had no gene match. Germline V lookup: CDR1 KGHDR, CDR2 SFDVKD. The CDR3 sequence: CATSDTGTGIYEQYF. The CDR3 DNA reads TGTGCCACCAGTGATACTGGGACAGGGATCTACGAGCAGTACTTC.

The rearrangement links TRBV9 to TRBJ2-7, with a possible D match to TRBD2 (5 bases). Trimming removed 0 bases at V and 3 bases at J, with 13 bases between. CDR1 and CDR2 from the germline V gene are SGDLS and YYNGEE. CDR3 length equals 15 residues. The CDR3 loop reads CASSVGGKSNYEQYF. The CDR3 coding sequence is TGTGCCAGCAGCGTAGGAGGGAAGTCAAACTACGAGCAGTACTTC. The whole variable domain, filled in from reference TRBV9 and TRBJ2-7, reads DSGVTQTPKHLITATGQRVTLRCSPRSGDLSVYWYQQSLDQGLQFLIQYYNGEERAKGNILERFSAQQFPDLHSELNLSSLELGDSALYFCASSVGGKSNYEQYFGPGTRLTVT.

The CDR3 DNA is TGTGCCAGCAGCCTCCTGGGGGCTAGCGGGGCTAGCACAGATACGCAGTATTTT. Translation: CASSLLGASGASTDTQYF. This chain links TRBV7-9 with TRBJ2-3; 9 bases agree with TRBD2. The CDR3 runs 18 residues. Germline loops: CDR1 SEHNR, CDR2 FQNEAQ (reference sequence). Trimming at V came to 5 bases and at J to 0 bases, leaving 12 bases not matched to a gene. Together with reference TRBV7-9 and TRBJ2-3, the CDR3 gives the full variable domain: DTGVSQNPRHKITKRGQNVTFRCDPISEHNRLYWYRQTLGQGPEFLTYFQNEAQLEKSRLLSDRFSAERPKGSFSTLEIQRTEQGDSAMYLCASSLLGASGASTDTQYFGPGTRLTVL.

The gene calls are TRBV6-5 and TRBJ2-7, with 9 bases lining up with TRBD1. The CDR3 consists of 16 residues. Trimming took 2 bases from V and 6 from J; bases not matched to a gene: 11. Germline loops: CDR1 MNHEY, CDR2 SVGAGI. The CDR3 sequence: CASSYLDRGGPGEQYF. The CDR3 region has the DNA TGTGCCAGCAGTTACCTCGACAGGGGGGGTCCTGGCGAGCAGTACTTC.

V usage is TRBV6-2 or TRBV6-3 and J usage is TRBJ2-7; the D gene is possibly TRBD1 (5 bases). Per germline, CDR1 MNHEY and CDR2 SVGEGT. The CDR3 spans 14 residues. Trimming removed 5 bases from V and 2 bases from J, with 13 bases in between. CDR3 loop: CASSDGHVTYEQYF. The CDR3 coding sequence is TGTGCCAGCAGTGACGGACACGTAACCTACGAGCAGTACTTC.

The genes are TRBV6-8 and TRBJ2-5; 7 nucleotides match TRBD2. The CDR3 is 15 amino acids. The V segment lost 4 bases and the J segment 2 bases; nucleotides outside the gene matches: 7. Germline values: CDR1 MNHGY, CDR2 SAAAGT. CDR3 protein: CASSWAGARQETQYF. The CDR3 nucleotides are TGTGCCAGCAGTTGGGCGGGAGCGCGACAAGAGACCCAGTACTTC.

The rearrangement uses TRBV29-1 and TRBJ2-2; 7 bases are shared with TRBD1. The CDR3 is made up of 14 amino acids. The ends lost 6 bases at V and 2 bases at J; junction bases unmatched: 6. CDR1 and CDR2 (germline): SQVTM, ANQGSEA. The CDR3 loop is CSVNRDRNTGELFF. The CDR3, as DNA: TGCAGCGTCAACCGGGACAGAAACACCGGGGAGCTGTTTTTT.

The genes are TRBV11-2 and TRBJ2-3; D perhaps matches TRBD2 (7 bases). The CDR3 totals 15 residues. Deletions cut 3 bases from V and 4 bases from J, with 14 bases between. In germline, CDR1 is SGHAT, CDR2 FQNNGV. This CDR3 is CASSFSQGGADTQYF. The CDR3 DNA sequence: TGTGCCAGCAGCTTTTCACAGGGAGGGGCAGATACGCAGTATTTT.

The chain links TRBV27 to TRBJ2-7; 10 positions agree with TRBD2. This CDR3 is 12 amino acids long. Germline loops: CDR1 MNHEY, CDR2 SMNVEV (reference sequence). The V segment lost 6 bases and the J segment 9 bases; nucleotides outside the gene matches: 5. For the CDR3, the DNA is TGTGCCAGCAGCGGTAGCGGGGGGCGGCAGTACTTC. As protein: CASSGSGGRQYF.

The V gene is TRBV10-2, the J gene TRBJ1-2; a possible D gene is TRBD1 (5 bases). Germline CDR1 WSHSY, CDR2 SAAADI. The CDR3 runs to 14 residues. V lost 2 bases to trimming and J lost 8 bases, with 15 bases between them. The chain's CDR3 is CASSEITAGHGYTF. DNA of the CDR3: TGCGCCAGCAGTGAGATTACGGCGGGGCACGGCTACACCTTC.

The V and J genes are TRBV28 and TRBJ2-6; D may be TRBD2 (6 bases). The CDR3 spans 16 residues. Trimming stripped 6 bases from V and 0 bases from J, with 12 bases between. Per germline, CDR1 MDHEN and CDR2 SYDVKM. The CDR3 reads CASSRDGSSGANVLTF. The CDR3 DNA is TGTGCCAGCAGCCGGGACGGGAGCTCTGGGGCCAACGTCCTGACTTTC.

This rearrangement joins TRBV20-1 to TRBJ1-2; weak D call: TRBD1 (6 bases). Trimming left V 6 bases short and J 7 bases short, with 12 bases between. The CDR3 is made up of 11 amino acids. Germline CDR1 reads DFQATT; CDR2 reads SNEGSKA (reference sequence). The DNA for the CDR3 is TGCAGTGCGGCCGGGGGGCTTGGCTACACCTTC. Translated, it gives CSAAGGLGYTF.

This clone was recorded only once. This chain joins TRBV19 and TRBJ1-3, with D perhaps matching TRBD1 (5 bases). Germline CDR1 LNHDA, CDR2 SQIVND (reference sequence). This CDR3 has 14 residues. V was clipped by 5 bases and J by 0 bases, with 8 bases between them. CDR3 amino acids: CASSRQLSGNTIYF. The CDR3 DNA follows: TGTGCCAGTAGTCGACAGCTCTCTGGAAACACCATATATTTT.

The chain has TRBV7-3 and TRBJ1-5, with TRBD1 matching over 11 bases. Trimming took 5 bases from V and 6 from J; bases not matched to a gene: 3. Germline V lookup: CDR1 SGHTA, CDR2 FQGTGA. The CDR3 consists of 14 residues. The CDR3 region is CASSPGTGGQPQHF. CDR3 in DNA: TGTGCCAGCAGCCCAGGGACAGGGGGTCAGCCCCAGCATTTT.

V and J are TRBV9 and TRBJ1-6; D perhaps matches TRBD1 (6 bases). V was trimmed by 0 bases and J by 8 bases, leaving 9 bases between them. The CDR3 has 14 residues. Per the germline V gene, CDR1 is SGDLS and CDR2 is YYNGEE. The CDR3, as DNA: TGTGCCAGCAGCGTAGTGGACAGCGATTCACCCCTCCACTTT. Its protein product is CASSVVDSDSPLHF.

The chain employs TRBV19 and TRBJ2-2; unclear D gene. The CDR3 extends over 16 amino acids. Trimming removed 3 bases at V and 0 bases at J, with 11 bases between. Germline V gene lookup returns CDR1 LNHDA and CDR2 SQIVND (reference sequence). The DNA for the CDR3 is TGTGCCAGTAGTATCTCGGAGCTCCCGAACACCGGGGAGCTGTTTTTT. Protein sequence: CASSISELPNTGELFF. Complete variable domain (other parts from reference TRBV19 and TRBJ2-2): DGGITQSPKYLFRKEGQNVTLSCEQNLNHDAMYWYRQDPGQGLRLIYYSQIVNDFQKGDIAEGYSVSREKKESFPLTVTSAQKNPTAFYLCASSISELPNTGELFFGEGSRLTVL.

The chain carries TRBV24-1 and TRBJ1-2; D is uncertain. The germline V gene encodes CDR1 KGHDR and CDR2 SFDVKD. V gave up 3 bases and J gave up 7 bases, with 5 bases separating them. The CDR3 has 11 residues. The CDR3 nucleotides read TGTGCCACCAGTGATCCTACTGGCTACACCTTC. Its protein is CATSDPTGYTF.

Only one count was recorded for this clone. The genes are TRBV3-1 (or the pseudogene TRBV3-2) and TRBJ2-5; 11 bases line up with TRBD2. The J segment lost 8 bases and the V segment lost 5 bases, leaving 4 bases of the junction unmatched. Germline V gene sequence: CDR1 LGHDT, CDR2 YNNKEL (reference sequence). This CDR3 comprises 13 residues. This CDR3 is CASSYGTSGTQYF. The DNA of the CDR3 is TGTGCCAGCAGCTACGGGACTAGCGGTACCCAGTACTTC.

This clone came up once. In DNA, the CDR3 is TGTGCCAGTAGTGGGCCCTACGGGGGTGGGACTCACAATGAGCAGTTCTTC. It yields the protein CASSGPYGGGTHNEQFF. The rearrangement links TRBV19 to TRBJ2-1; TRBD2 is a possible D gene (6 bases). CDR1 is LNHDA and CDR2 is SQIVND in the germline V gene (reference sequence). This CDR3 spans 17 amino acids. V was trimmed by 5 bases and J by 5 bases, leaving 22 bases between them. The complete variable domain, with remaining parts taken from reference TRBV19 and TRBJ2-1, reads DGGITQSPKYLFRKEGQNVTLSCEQNLNHDAMYWYRQDPGQGLRLIYYSQIVNDFQKGDIAEGYSVSREKKESFPLTVTSAQKNPTAFYLCASSGPYGGGTHNEQFFGPGTRLTVL.

The genes are TRBV2 and TRBJ2-6; possibly TRBD1 for D (6 bases). V lost 2 bases and J lost 0, with 14 bases in between. This CDR3 comprises 18 residues. Germline loops: CDR1 SNHLY, CDR2 FYNNEI. The DNA for the CDR3 is TGTGCCAGCAGTGAAAGGTCAGGGGTCAGCTCTGGGGCCAACGTCCTGACTTTC. Amino acid sequence: CASSERSGVSSGANVLTF.

The chain carries TRBV5-1 and TRBJ2-1; D gene unclear. CDR3 size: 14 residues. The V and J ends lost 0 bases and 3 bases respectively, with 7 bases between them. The V gene's germline CDR1 is SGHRS and CDR2 YFSETQ. The CDR3 sequence: CASSLETFYNEQFF. The CDR3 nucleotides are TGCGCCAGCAGCTTGGAGACTTTCTACAATGAGCAGTTCTTC.

J is TRBJ1-5 and V is TRBV18; D is ambiguous. The V and J ends lost 2 bases and 5 bases respectively, with 7 bases between them. The CDR3 is 13 residues long. Germline lookup yields CDR1 KGHSH and CDR2 LQKENI. Here the CDR3 reads CASSPSGDQPQHF. CDR3 sequence (DNA): TGTGCCAGCTCACCATCCGGGGATCAGCCCCAGCATTTT.

This chain uses TRBV3-1 (or the pseudogene TRBV3-2) with TRBJ2-1, with D hard to call. Germline-derived CDR1 and CDR2 are LGHDT and YNNKEL (reference sequence). The germline V and J ends were trimmed by 5 bases and 3 bases, with 14 bases remaining between them. The CDR3 runs 15 residues. CDR3 loop: CASSLNPGYYNEQFF. The CDR3 nucleotides are TGTGCCAGCAGCTTAAATCCAGGATACTACAATGAGCAGTTCTTC.

V gene TRBV7-2 combines with J gene TRBJ1-2; tentative D call: TRBD1 (5 bases). Trimming removed 3 bases at V and 9 bases at J, with 17 bases between. The germline gives CDR1 SGHTA, CDR2 FQGNSA. This CDR3 region has 14 residues. The CDR3 coding sequence is TGTGCCAGCAGCTTTAGGGACGCGGGGTATAGCTACACCTTC. Translating it yields CASSFRDAGYSYTF.

The chain links TRBV27 to TRBJ2-3; D perhaps matches TRBD2 (6 bases). The CDR3 spans 13 residues. Germline V CDR1 and CDR2: MNHEY, SMNVEV (reference sequence). V was trimmed by 10 bases and J by 10 bases, leaving 21 bases between them. As DNA, the CDR3 is TGTGCCACTGCGGCGTGGGAGAGGAGGGCGCAGTATTTT. This sequence encodes CATAAWERRAQYF.

The J gene is TRBJ2-5, the V gene TRBV2; 7 positions match TRBD1. Losses at the gene ends were 6 bases for V and 4 bases for J; bases not matched to a gene: 5. The CDR3 spans 13 residues. CDR1 and CDR2 (germline): SNHLY, FYNNEI. Here the CDR3 reads CASSQKGAETQYF. The CDR3 DNA is TGTGCCAGCAGCCAAAAGGGGGCAGAGACCCAGTACTTC.

This clone was found once. The rearrangement uses TRBV11-2 and TRBJ2-2, with TRBD1 as a possible D gene (6 bases). The V gene lost 5 bases and the J gene lost 8 bases, with 12 bases spanning the gap. This CDR3 region has 13 residues. Per germline, CDR1 SGHAT and CDR2 FQNNGV. DNA for the CDR3: TGTGCCAGCAGCCGCAACAGGGTTGGGGAGCTGTTTTTT. As protein: CASSRNRVGELFF.

The chain combines TRBV19 with TRBJ1-5, with a tentative D call TRBD1 (6 bases). The germline CDR1 and CDR2 sequences are LNHDA and SQIVND (reference sequence). Trimming removed 10 bases at V and 1 base at J, with 14 bases between. This CDR3 comprises 14 residues. The DNA for the CDR3 is TGTGCCACCCACACAGGGTTGAGCAATCAGCCCCAGCATTTT. It is translated as CATHTGLSNQPQHF.

Concerning this clone itself: This CDR3 is also generated by other DNA sequences in the sample. This chain connects TRBV6-5 to TRBJ1-1; 7 bases match TRBD1. Germline V gene sequence: CDR1 MNHEY, CDR2 SVGAGI. The CDR3 contains 13 residues. V lost 6 bases and J lost 1; bases outside the gene matches: 2. CDR3 in amino acids: CASRRQGNTEAFF. In DNA form, the CDR3 reads TGTGCCAGCAGAAGACAGGGGAACACTGAAGCTTTCTTT.

This chain joins TRBV3-1 (or the pseudogene TRBV3-2) and TRBJ1-1; 7 nucleotides line up with TRBD1. Germline CDR1 LGHDT, CDR2 YNNKEL (reference sequence). This CDR3 has 13 residues. J gave up 4 bases and V 6 bases, and 5 bases lay outside the gene matches. CDR3: CASSRTGGTEAFF. CDR3 sequence (DNA): TGTGCCAGCAGTAGGACAGGAGGCACTGAAGCTTTCTTT.

This clone was found once. The gene calls are TRBV28 and TRBJ1-1, with D possibly TRBD1 on 5 matching bases. V lost 5 bases to trimming and J lost 5 bases, with 9 bases between them. Per germline, CDR1 MDHEN and CDR2 SYDVKM. CDR3 length equals 12 residues. This chain's CDR3 is CASSQRQTEAFF. The CDR3 DNA sequence: TGTGCCAGCAGTCAACGACAGACTGAAGCTTTCTTT. Looking up the rest from reference TRBV28 and TRBJ1-1 gives the full variable domain: DVKVTQSSRYLVKRTGEKVFLECVQDMDHENMFWYRQDPGLGLRLIYFSYDVKMKEKGDIPEGYSVSREKKERFSLILESASTNQTSMYLCASSQRQTEAFFGQGTRLTVV.